The TCR beta chain under discussion was sequenced for a study of tumor-infiltrating lymphocytes in oesophageal squamous cell carcinoma. This CDR3 is 16 amino acids long. V gave up 0 bases and J gave up 2 bases; unmatched junction bases: 5. Germline loops: CDR1 SGHTA, CDR2 FQGNSA. This clonotype was counted at least ten times. TCRdb reprocessed the PCR reads via MiXCR and lists one record per CDR3 protein. The table records roughly 14,000 distinct CDR3 sequences, over 45% of them present only once. This chain connects TRBV7-2 to TRBJ2-5; 8 bases agree with TRBD2. The TCR comes from a male donor with esophageal squamous cell carcinoma. The sequenced material came from blood. In DNA, the CDR3 is TGTGCCAGCAGCTTAGCGTGGCTAGCGGGTCAAGAGACCCAGTACTTC. Translating it yields CASSLAWLAGQETQYF.